Detailed here is one T cell receptor beta chain. No antigen is known for it. Different DNA sequences within this sample yield the same CDR3. In the CD4+ fraction, cells were divided into CD45RA+ naive and CD45RA-negative memory subsets. This record belongs to a study of shared clonotypes between healthy human individuals. Study at large: Every donor yielded three CD4 naive, three CD4 memory, two CD8 naive and one CD8 memory plate.

Assay execution proceeded at the deep level. Assay used: immunoSEQ multiplex PCR; TCRdb lists only in-frame clones, some missing. The repertoire consists of millions of clones, with more than 90% occurring once and the leading ten covering 0.14%. Findings of the study overall: A generally larger estimated richness was seen in naive subsets than in memory subsets.

Trimming pared 0 bases from V and 8 bases from J, leaving 14 bases between. The CDR3 sequence is 14 residues long. Germline V CDR1 and CDR2: SGDLS, YYNGEE. This TCR derives from a man aged 18 to 30 in good health. This sequence joins TRBV9 and TRBJ1-2; D call uncertain. The sample taken for sequencing was naive CD4+ T cells sorted from blood. Subset denoted: CD45RA+ positively selected. The CDR3 DNA reads as TGTGCCAGCAGCGTAGGGGGAGGGATCTACGGCTACACCTTC. It specifies CASSVGGGIYGYTF.